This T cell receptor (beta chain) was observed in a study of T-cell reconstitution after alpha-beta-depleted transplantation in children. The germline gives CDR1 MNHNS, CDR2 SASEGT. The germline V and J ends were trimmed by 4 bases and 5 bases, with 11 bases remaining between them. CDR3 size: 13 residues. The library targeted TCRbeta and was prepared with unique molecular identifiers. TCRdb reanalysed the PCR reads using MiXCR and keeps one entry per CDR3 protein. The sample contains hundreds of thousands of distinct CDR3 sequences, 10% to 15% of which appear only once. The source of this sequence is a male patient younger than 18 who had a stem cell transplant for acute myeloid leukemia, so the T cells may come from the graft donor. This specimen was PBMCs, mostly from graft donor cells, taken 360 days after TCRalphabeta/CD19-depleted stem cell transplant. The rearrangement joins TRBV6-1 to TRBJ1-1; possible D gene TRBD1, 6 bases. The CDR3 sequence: CASSATGATEAFF. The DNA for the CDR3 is TGTGCCAGCAGTGCAACGGGGGCAACTGAAGCTTTCTTT.